These 5 T cell receptor beta chains share one sample of origin, sequenced in a study of blood T cells in healthy people across ages. PCR was performed a second time for 7 to 11 cycles using a sample-barcoded 5' primer and a J-beta primer mix. MiXCR, run by TCRdb on the 5' RACE reads, gives a single entry per CDR3 protein. The data contain roughly 700,000 distinct CDR3 sequences, 49% of them seen just once; the ten biggest clones take up approximately 32%. Source material: blood. Every receptor here comes from a woman aged 60 to 75 in good health.

This clonotype is a singleton in its sample. The chain has TRBV20-1 and TRBJ2-5; 8 bases fit TRBD2. Trimming removed 6 bases from V and 2 bases from J; junction bases left unmatched: 2. CDR1 is DFQATT, CDR2 SNEGSKA, per germline (reference sequence). The CDR3 extends over 12 amino acids. Here the CDR3 DNA reads TGCAGTGCCAAGCGGGGGCAAGAGACCCAGTACTTC. It yields the protein CSAKRGQETQYF.

This clonotype was observed a handful of times. The chain joins TRBV5-1 to TRBJ1-1, with D possibly being TRBD1 (5 bases). The ends were cut back, 0 bases at V and 6 bases at J, with 12 bases in the middle. The CDR3 loop spans 14 amino acids. Germline V lookup: CDR1 SGHRS, CDR2 YFSETQ. The CDR3 sequence is CASSLGSGSAEAFF. Here the CDR3 DNA reads TGCGCCAGCAGCTTGGGGTCAGGGAGCGCTGAAGCTTTCTTT.

V usage is TRBV5-5 and J usage is TRBJ2-5, with D possibly being TRBD2 (6 bases). This CDR3 spans 14 amino acids. The V gene lost 2 bases and the J gene lost 4 bases, with 12 bases spanning the gap. Germline V gene sequence: CDR1 SGHKS, CDR2 YYEKEE (reference sequence). The CDR3, as DNA: TGTGCCAGCAGCTTCGGGGGTAACGGAGAGACCCAGTACTTC. It yields the protein CASSFGGNGETQYF.

The chain is built from TRBV20-1 and TRBJ2-1; 13 nucleotides match TRBD2. Germline assignment: CDR1 DFQATT and CDR2 SNEGSKA (reference sequence). The junction had 10 bases not matched to a gene; V was cut back by 5 bases and J by 12 bases. This CDR3 is built from 14 residues. The CDR3 nucleotides are TGCAGTGCTGGCGGGACTAGCGGGACCTCGGGGCAGTTCTTC. It translates to CSAGGTSGTSGQFF.

V usage is TRBV7-2 and J usage is TRBJ2-5, with 12 bases matching TRBD1. Matching the DNA end better, TRBJ2-7 makes the J call doubtful. This CDR3 is built from 15 residues. Germline lookup yields CDR1 SGHTA and CDR2 FQGNSA. CDR3 sequence (DNA): TGTGCCAGCAGCTTAGGGGGACAGGGGGCGACCGAGCAGTACTTC. This gives the protein CASSLGGQGATEQYF.